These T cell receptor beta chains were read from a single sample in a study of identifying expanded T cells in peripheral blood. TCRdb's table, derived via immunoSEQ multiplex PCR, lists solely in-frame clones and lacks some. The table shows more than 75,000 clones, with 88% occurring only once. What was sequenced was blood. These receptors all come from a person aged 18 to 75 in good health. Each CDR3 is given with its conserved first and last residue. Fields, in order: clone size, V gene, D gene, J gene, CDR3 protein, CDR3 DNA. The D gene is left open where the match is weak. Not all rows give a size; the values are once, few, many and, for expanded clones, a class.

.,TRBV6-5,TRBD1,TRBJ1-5,CASSSQGERPQHF,TGTGCCAGCAGTTCCCAGGGGGAACGTCCCCAGCATTTT
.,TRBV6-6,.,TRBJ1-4,CASSYGRRGPNEKLFF,TGTGCCAGCAGTTACGGCCGTAGGGGACCCAATGAAAAACTGTTTTTT
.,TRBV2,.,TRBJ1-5,CASSELQGSNQPQHF,TGTGCCAGCAGTGAACTCCAGGGTAGCAATCAGCCCCAGCATTTT
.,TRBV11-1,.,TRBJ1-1,CASSLEDRSRAFF,TGTGCCAGCAGCTTAGAAGACCGGTCAAGAGCTTTCTTT
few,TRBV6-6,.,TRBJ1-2,CASSTGYGGYTF,TGTGCCAGCAGTACGGGGTACGGAGGCTACACCTTC
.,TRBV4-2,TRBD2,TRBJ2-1,CASSSAPSLAGGVYNEQFF,TGTGCCAGCAGCTCTGCACCCTCACTAGCGGGAGGGGTCTACAATGAGCAGTTCTTC
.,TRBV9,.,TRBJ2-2,CASSVVVGPGAGELFF,TGTGCCAGCAGCGTAGTCGTGGGACCCGGCGCCGGGGAGCTGTTTTTT
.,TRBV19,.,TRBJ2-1,CAPSRGHPNNEQFF,TGTGCCCCCTCCCGGGGACACCCCAACAATGAGCAGTTCTTC
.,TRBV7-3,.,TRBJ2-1,CASSLTSLGGNEQFF,TGTGCCAGCAGCTTAACGTCCCTGGGCGGGAATGAGCAGTTCTTC
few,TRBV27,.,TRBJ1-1,CASIGTSGEAFF,TGTGCCAGCATCGGGACCAGTGGTGAAGCTTTCTTT
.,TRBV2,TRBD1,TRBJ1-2,CASSSGTARVYGYTF,TGTGCCAGCAGTTCCGGGACAGCGAGAGTCTATGGCTACACCTTC
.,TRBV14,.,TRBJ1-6,CASSPLLEAPLHF,TGTGCCAGCAGCCCCCTTCTCGAGGCGCCCCTCCACTTT
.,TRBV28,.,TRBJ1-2,CASSLMAGNYGYTF,TGTGCCAGCAGTTTAATGGCAGGAAACTATGGCTACACCTTC
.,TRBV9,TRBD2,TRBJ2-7,CASSVELAGVYEQYF,TGTGCCAGCAGCGTAGAACTAGCGGGCGTCTACGAGCAGTACTTC
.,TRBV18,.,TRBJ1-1,CASSPKETLNTEAFF,TGTGCCAGCTCACCAAAAGAGACTTTGAACACTGAAGCTTTCTTT
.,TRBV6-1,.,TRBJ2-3,CASSELSVTSTDTQYF,TGTGCCAGCAGTGAATTGTCGGTAACTAGCACAGATACGCAGTATTTT
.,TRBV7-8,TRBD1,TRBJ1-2,CASSLGTGGPYGYTF,TGTGCCAGCAGCTTAGGGACAGGGGGGCCCTATGGCTACACCTTC
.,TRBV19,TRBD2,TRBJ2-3,CASSIASGGGTDTQYF,TGTGCCAGTAGTATAGCTAGCGGGGGAGGCACAGATACGCAGTATTTT
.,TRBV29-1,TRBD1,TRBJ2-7,CSVEDPGDREIYEQYF,TGCAGCGTTGAAGATCCAGGGGACAGGGAAATCTACGAGCAGTACTTC
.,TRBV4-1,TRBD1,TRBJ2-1,CASSQYKRSGGSGNEQFF,TGCGCCAGCAGCCAATACAAGAGATCAGGGGGATCGGGTAATGAGCAGTTCTTC
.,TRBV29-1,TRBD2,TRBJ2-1,CSVEDGGRAGEQFF,TGCAGCGTTGAAGACGGCGGGAGGGCGGGTGAGCAGTTCTTC
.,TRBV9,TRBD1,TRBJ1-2,CASSPPTGAHTF,TGTGCCAGCAGCCCTCCCACAGGGGCGCATACCTTC
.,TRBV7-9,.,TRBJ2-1,CASSAQGNEQFF,TGTGCCAGCAGCGCCCAGGGTAATGAGCAGTTCTTC
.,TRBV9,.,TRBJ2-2,CASSVEDLGTGELFF,TGTGCCAGCAGCGTAGAGGATTTGGGCACCGGGGAGCTGTTTTTT
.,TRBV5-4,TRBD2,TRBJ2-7,CASSPRTSGSDYEQYF,TGTGCCAGCAGCCCACGGACTAGCGGGAGTGACTACGAGCAGTACTTC
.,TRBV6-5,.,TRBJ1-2,CASSYSQWDGYTF,TGTGCCAGCAGTTACTCCCAGTGGGACGGCTACACCTTC
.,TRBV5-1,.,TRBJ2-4,CASRDARSMDIQYF,TGCGCCAGCAGGGACGCCCGGAGCATGGACATTCAGTACTTC
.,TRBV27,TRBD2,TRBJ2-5,CASRLTGGLQETQYF,TGTGCCAGCAGGTTGACGGGAGGGTTACAAGAGACCCAGTACTTC
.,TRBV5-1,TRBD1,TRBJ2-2,CASSLHRGTGELFF,TGCGCCAGCAGCCTGCACAGGGGAACCGGGGAGCTGTTTTTT
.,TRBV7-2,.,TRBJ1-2,CASSLAYDAGGYTF,TGTGCCAGCAGCTTAGCGTACGACGCCGGGGGCTACACCTTC
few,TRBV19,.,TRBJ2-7,CASSISLEGYEQYF,TGTGCCAGTAGTATATCGCTAGAAGGCTACGAGCAGTACTTC
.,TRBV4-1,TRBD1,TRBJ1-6,CASSQEVMDRDNSPLHF,TGCGCCAGCAGCCAAGAGGTAATGGACAGGGATAATTCACCCCTCCACTTT
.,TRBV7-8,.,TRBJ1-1,CASSLEGDNTEAFF,TGTGCCAGCAGCTTAGAGGGGGATAACACTGAAGCTTTCTTT
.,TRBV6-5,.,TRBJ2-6,CASGAGDSGANVLTF,TGTGCCAGCGGGGCAGGGGACTCTGGGGCCAACGTCCTGACTTTC
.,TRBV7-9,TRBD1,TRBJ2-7,CASSYPGQGASEQYF,TGTGCCAGCAGTTACCCGGGACAGGGGGCGAGTGAGCAGTACTTC
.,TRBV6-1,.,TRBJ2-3,CASSEGPDTQYF,TGTGCCAGCAGTGAAGGCCCAGATACGCAGTATTTT
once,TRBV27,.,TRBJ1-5,CASSYGSNQPQHF,TGTGCCAGCAGTTATGGTAGCAATCAGCCCCAGCATTTT
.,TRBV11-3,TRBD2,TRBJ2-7,CASSWSSGSYEQYF,TGTGCCAGCAGCTGGTCTAGCGGCTCCTACGAGCAGTACTTC